A single sample is the source of the 16 T cell receptor beta chains below, sequenced in a study of blood T cells in healthy people across ages. PCR was performed a second time for about 7 to 11 cycles using a sample-barcoded 5' primer and a J-beta primer mix. TCRdb re-analysed the 5' RACE reads in MiXCR, keeping a single row per CDR3 protein. The table includes about 780,000 distinct CDR3 sequences, 35% to 50% detected once. Input material: blood. The receptors here all came from a man older than 75 in good health.

V usage is TRBV10-3 and J usage is TRBJ2-3; 7 nucleotides align to TRBD2. The CDR3 is made up of 13 amino acids. The junction had 4 bases not matched to a gene; V was cut back by 5 bases and J by 5 bases. Germline CDR1 ENHRY, CDR2 SYGVKD. The CDR3 region is CAISSGRGDTQYF. CDR3 DNA: TGTGCCATCAGTTCAGGGAGGGGAGATACGCAGTATTTT.

V gene TRBV11-2 combines with J gene TRBJ2-6; 10 nucleotides agree with TRBD2. Germline lookup yields CDR1 SGHAT and CDR2 FQNNGV. This CDR3 region has 17 residues. The J segment lost 1 base and the V segment lost 6 bases, leaving 6 bases of the junction unmatched. The CDR3 loop reads CASRTAGGPSGANVLTF. CDR3 sequence (DNA): TGTGCCAGCAGAACAGCGGGAGGGCCGTCTGGGGCCAACGTCCTGACTTTC.

The gene calls are TRBV12-3 or TRBV12-4 and TRBJ1-3; D unresolved. With 5 bases removed from V and 0 bases from J, the gap between germline ends came to 11 bases. The CDR3 spans 15 residues. The CDR3 loop is CASSTGPSSGNTIYF. The CDR3 bases are TGTGCCAGCAGTACCGGGCCAAGCTCTGGAAACACCATATATTTT.

The gene calls are TRBV7-9 and TRBJ2-2, with 7 bases matching TRBD2. The germline V gene has CDR1 SEHNR and CDR2 FQNEAQ (reference sequence). Losses at the gene ends were 5 bases for V and 3 bases for J; bases not matched to a gene: 9. This CDR3 comprises 16 residues. The CDR3 protein is CASSPIAGTYTGELFF. The CDR3, as DNA: TGTGCCAGCAGCCCCATAGCGGGCACCTACACCGGGGAGCTGTTTTTT.

As to this clonotype: A junction end diverges from the germline sequence, so it may reflect a read error. This chain uses TRBV20-1 with TRBJ2-1; a weak D match, TRBD2 (5 bases). Looked up from germline, CDR1 is DFQATT and CDR2 is SNEGSKA (reference sequence). The CDR3 runs 12 residues. CDR3 sequence reads: CSARVDYYEQFF. The CDR3 region has the DNA TGCAGTGCTAGGGTAGACTACTATGAGCAGTTCTTC.

This clonotype was seen only once. The chain recombines TRBV7-2 with TRBJ1-4, with 11 bases lining up with TRBD1. This CDR3 has 16 residues. The V gene end was trimmed by 4 bases and the J gene end by 8 bases; junction bases not matched to a gene: 9. Looked up from germline, CDR1 is SGHTA and CDR2 is FQGNSA. The CDR3 coding sequence is TGTGCCAGCAGCTCTAGGCCGGGACAGGGGGTCGAAAAACTGTTTTTT. Amino acid sequence: CASSSRPGQGVEKLFF. The whole variable domain, remainder taken from reference TRBV7-2 and TRBJ1-4, is GAGVSQSPSNKVTEKGKDVELRCDPISGHTALYWYRQSLGQGLEFLIYFQGNSAPDKSGLPSDRFSAERTGGSVSTLTIQRTQQEDSAVYLCASSSRPGQGVEKLFFGSGTQLSVL.

V usage is TRBV18 and J usage is TRBJ1-5, with 9 bases fitting TRBD1. Germline lookup yields CDR1 KGHSH and CDR2 LQKENI. Unmatched junction bases numbered 9, after V lost 3 bases and J lost 0 bases. The CDR3 has 18 amino acids. CDR3: CASSPWGQGGSSNQPQHF. The CDR3 DNA reads as TGTGCCAGCTCACCCTGGGGACAGGGAGGTAGTAGCAATCAGCCCCAGCATTTT.

This clonotype was observed a handful of times. The chain employs TRBV7-6 and TRBJ2-1; D unclear. This CDR3 is built from 13 residues. V shed 5 bases and J shed 2 bases, with 7 bases lying between them. Germline loops: CDR1 SGHVS, CDR2 FNYEAQ. The CDR3 nucleotides read TGTGCCAGCAGCGTAGTTCCCTACAATGAGCAGTTCTTC. Translated, it gives CASSVVPYNEQFF. The whole variable domain, remainder taken from reference TRBV7-6 and TRBJ2-1, is GAGVSQSPRYKVTKRGQDVALRCDPISGHVSLYWYRQALGQGPEFLTYFNYEAQQDKSGLPNDRFSAERPEGSISTLTIQRTEQRDSAMYRCASSVVPYNEQFFGPGTRLTVL.

This clonotype was seen ten or more times. This rearrangement joins TRBV27 to TRBJ2-1, with D perhaps matching TRBD1 (6 bases). V lost 6 bases, J lost 6 bases, and 12 bases lay in between. The V gene's germline CDR1 is MNHEY and CDR2 SMNVEV (reference sequence). The CDR3 loop spans 13 amino acids. CDR3 loop: CASRLGQTNEQFF. Here the CDR3 DNA reads TGTGCCAGCAGACTGGGACAAACCAATGAGCAGTTCTTC.

The chain uses TRBV12-3 or TRBV12-4 and TRBJ1-5; possible D gene TRBD1, 6 bases. V was trimmed by 6 bases and J by 6 bases, leaving 15 bases between them. The CDR3 has 14 residues. The CDR3 loop reads CASSWAGDGQPQHF. The CDR3 bases are TGTGCCAGCAGCTGGGCAGGGGACGGTCAGCCCCAGCATTTT.

The chain uses TRBV20-1 and TRBJ2-3; no clear D. This CDR3 comprises 14 residues. The germline V and J ends were trimmed by 5 bases and 2 bases, with 14 bases remaining between them. The germline gives CDR1 DFQATT, CDR2 SNEGSKA (reference sequence). The CDR3 region has the DNA TGCAGTGCTCGCGACTGGATTCTCACAGATACGCAGTATTTT. Its protein product is CSARDWILTDTQYF.

This clonotype was observed a handful of times. The chain is built from TRBV28 and TRBJ2-3; D perhaps matches TRBD2 (6 bases). Trimming cost V 5 bases and J 2 bases, with 20 bases left between them. CDR1 MDHEN and CDR2 SYDVKM come from the germline V gene. This CDR3 contains 17 residues. The DNA of the CDR3 is TGTGCCAGCAGTCTAATAACGTCCGGGACTCCCACAGATACGCAGTATTTT. Amino acids: CASSLITSGTPTDTQYF.

The rearrangement links TRBV5-4 to TRBJ2-7; D gene unclear. Trimming cost V 2 bases and J 3 bases, with 12 bases left between them. Germline V CDR1 and CDR2: SGHNT, YYREEE (reference sequence). The CDR3 is 14 amino acids. The CDR3 protein is CASSFGKLNYEQYF. CDR3 coding DNA: TGTGCCAGCAGCTTTGGGAAACTCAACTACGAGCAGTACTTC.

This clonotype was counted between two and nine times. V and J are TRBV6-5 and TRBJ2-1, with TRBD1 as a possible D gene (5 bases). Germline CDR1 is MNHEY and CDR2 is SVGAGI. V lost 0 bases and J 5 bases, leaving 11 bases between the germline ends. The CDR3 is 15 residues long. The CDR3, as DNA: TGTGCCAGCAGTTACTCGACCGACAGAAACAATGAGCAGTTCTTC. Residues: CASSYSTDRNNEQFF.

This chain connects TRBV7-8 to TRBJ2-1; possible D gene TRBD1, 6 bases. V lost 5 bases to trimming and J lost 5 bases, with 16 bases between them. The germline V gene has CDR1 SGHVS and CDR2 FQNEAQ. This CDR3 spans 15 amino acids. CDR3: CASSQKRTVNNEQFF. CDR3 nucleotides: TGTGCCAGCAGCCAGAAAAGGACAGTAAACAATGAGCAGTTCTTC.

This clonotype was observed a few times. This chain joins TRBV11-2 and TRBJ2-3; TRBD2 might be the D (5 bases). V lost 1 base and J lost 5, with 10 bases in between. Germline loops: CDR1 SGHAT, CDR2 FQNNGV. This CDR3 has 14 residues. The CDR3, as DNA: TGTGCCAGCAGCTTAGCCACTAGAGGAGATACGCAGTATTTT. It yields the protein CASSLATRGDTQYF.